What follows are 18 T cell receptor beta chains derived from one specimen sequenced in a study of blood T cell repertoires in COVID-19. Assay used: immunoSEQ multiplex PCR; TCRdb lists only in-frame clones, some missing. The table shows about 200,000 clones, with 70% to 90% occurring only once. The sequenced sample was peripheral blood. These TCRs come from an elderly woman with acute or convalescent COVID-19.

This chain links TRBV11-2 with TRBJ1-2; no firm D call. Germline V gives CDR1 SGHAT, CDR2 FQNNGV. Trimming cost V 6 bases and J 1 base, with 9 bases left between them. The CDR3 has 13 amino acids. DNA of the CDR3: TGTGCCAGCAGATTTAACTTTAACTATGGCTACACCTTC. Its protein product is CASRFNFNYGYTF.

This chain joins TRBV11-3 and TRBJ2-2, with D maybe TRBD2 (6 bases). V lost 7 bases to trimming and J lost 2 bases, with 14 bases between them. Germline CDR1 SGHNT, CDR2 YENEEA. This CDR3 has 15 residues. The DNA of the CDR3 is TGTGCCAGCATGCTCGGGAGCTCCAACACCGGGGAGCTGTTTTTT. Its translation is CASMLGSSNTGELFF.

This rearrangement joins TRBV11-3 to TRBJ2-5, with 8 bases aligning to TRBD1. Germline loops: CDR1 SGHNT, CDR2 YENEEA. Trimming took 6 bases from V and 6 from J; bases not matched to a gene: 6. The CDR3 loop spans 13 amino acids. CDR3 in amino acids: CASSHDRGKTQYF. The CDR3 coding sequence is TGTGCCAGCAGTCACGACAGGGGAAAGACCCAGTACTTC. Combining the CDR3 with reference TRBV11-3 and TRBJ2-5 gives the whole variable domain EAGVVQSPRYKIIEKKQPVAFWCNPISGHNTLYWYLQNLGQGPELLIRYENEEAVDDSQLPKDRFSAERLKGVDSTLKIQPAELGDSAVYLCASSHDRGKTQYFGPGTRLLVL.

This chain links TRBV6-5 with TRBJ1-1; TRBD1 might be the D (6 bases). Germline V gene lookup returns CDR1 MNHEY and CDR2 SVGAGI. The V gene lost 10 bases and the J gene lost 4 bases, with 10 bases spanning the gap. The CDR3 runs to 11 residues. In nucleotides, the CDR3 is TGTGCCACCTCAGGGGCCACTGAAGCTTTCTTT. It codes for CATSGATEAFF.

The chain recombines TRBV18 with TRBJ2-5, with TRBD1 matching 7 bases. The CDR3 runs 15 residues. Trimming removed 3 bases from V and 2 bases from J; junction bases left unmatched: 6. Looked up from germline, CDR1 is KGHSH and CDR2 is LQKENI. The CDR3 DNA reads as TGTGCCAGCTCACCGGTTACAGGGGCACAAGAGACCCAGTACTTC. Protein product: CASSPVTGAQETQYF. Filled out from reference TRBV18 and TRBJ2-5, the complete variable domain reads NAGVMQNPRHLVRRRGQEARLRCSPMKGHSHVYWYRQLPEEGLKFMVYLQKENIIDESGMPKERFSAEFPKEGPSILRIQQVVRGDSAAYFCASSPVTGAQETQYFGPGTRLLVL.

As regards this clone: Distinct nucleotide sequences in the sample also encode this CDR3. In nucleotides, the CDR3 is TGTGCCAGCAGCGTAGTTGGGCAGACTAATGAAAAACTGTTTTTT. Amino acid sequence: CASSVVGQTNEKLFF. J is TRBJ1-4 and V is TRBV9; D gene uncertain. Germline values: CDR1 SGDLS, CDR2 YYNGEE. The CDR3 is made up of 15 amino acids. Trimming stripped 0 bases from V and 2 bases from J, with 8 bases between.

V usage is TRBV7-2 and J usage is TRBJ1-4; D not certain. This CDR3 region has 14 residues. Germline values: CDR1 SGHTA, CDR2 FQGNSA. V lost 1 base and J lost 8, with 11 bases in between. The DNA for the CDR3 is TGTGCCAGCAGCTTAGGTGCGGTCCCAGAAAAACTGTTTTTT. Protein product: CASSLGAVPEKLFF.

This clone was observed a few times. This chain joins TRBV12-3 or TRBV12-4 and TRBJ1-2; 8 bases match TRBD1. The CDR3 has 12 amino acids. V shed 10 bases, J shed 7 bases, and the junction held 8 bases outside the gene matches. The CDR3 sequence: CATGGIGGGYTF. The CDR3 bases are TGTGCCACAGGGGGCATTGGTGGTGGCTACACCTTC.

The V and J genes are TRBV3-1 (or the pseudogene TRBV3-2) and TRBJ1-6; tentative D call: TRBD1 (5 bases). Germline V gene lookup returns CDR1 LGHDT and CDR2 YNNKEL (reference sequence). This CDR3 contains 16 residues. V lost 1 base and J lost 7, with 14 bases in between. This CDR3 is CASSQGSKGKNSPLHF. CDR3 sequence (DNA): TGTGCCAGCAGCCAAGGGAGTAAGGGGAAGAATTCACCCCTCCACTTT.

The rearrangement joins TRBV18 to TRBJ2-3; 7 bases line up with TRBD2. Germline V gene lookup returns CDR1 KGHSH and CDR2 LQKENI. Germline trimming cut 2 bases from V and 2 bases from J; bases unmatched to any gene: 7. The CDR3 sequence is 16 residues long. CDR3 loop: CASSPYPGLTTDTQYF. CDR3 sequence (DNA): TGTGCCAGCTCACCATACCCGGGACTAACCACAGATACGCAGTATTTT.

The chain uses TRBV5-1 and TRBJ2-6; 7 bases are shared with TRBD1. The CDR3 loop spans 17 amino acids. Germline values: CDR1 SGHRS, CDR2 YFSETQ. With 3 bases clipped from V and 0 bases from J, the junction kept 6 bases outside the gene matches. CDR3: CASSSRQGSSGANVLTF. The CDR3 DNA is TGCGCCAGCAGCTCGAGACAGGGTTCCTCTGGGGCCAACGTCCTGACTTTC.

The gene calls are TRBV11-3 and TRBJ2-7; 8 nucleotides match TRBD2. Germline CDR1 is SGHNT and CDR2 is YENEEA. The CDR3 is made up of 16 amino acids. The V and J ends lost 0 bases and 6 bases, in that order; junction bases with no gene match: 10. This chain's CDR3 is CASSLDLGSGAREQYF. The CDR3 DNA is TGTGCCAGCAGCTTAGATCTCGGTAGCGGGGCACGCGAGCAGTACTTC.

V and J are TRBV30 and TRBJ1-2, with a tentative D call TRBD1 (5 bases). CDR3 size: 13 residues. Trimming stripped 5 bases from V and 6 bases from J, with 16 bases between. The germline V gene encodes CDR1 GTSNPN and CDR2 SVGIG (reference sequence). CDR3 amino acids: CAWLTQGSNGYTF. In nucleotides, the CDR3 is TGTGCCTGGTTAACTCAGGGTTCCAATGGCTACACCTTC.

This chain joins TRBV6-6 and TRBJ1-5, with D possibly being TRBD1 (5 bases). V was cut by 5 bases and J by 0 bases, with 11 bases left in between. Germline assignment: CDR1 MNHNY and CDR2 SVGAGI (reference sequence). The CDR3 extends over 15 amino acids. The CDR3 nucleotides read TGTGCCAGCAGTCCCGACAGCAATAGCAATCAGCCCCAGCATTTT. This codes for CASSPDSNSNQPQHF.

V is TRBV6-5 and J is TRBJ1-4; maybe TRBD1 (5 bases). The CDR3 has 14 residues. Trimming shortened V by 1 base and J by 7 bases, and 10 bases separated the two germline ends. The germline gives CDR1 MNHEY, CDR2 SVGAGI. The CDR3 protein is CASSYWRGFEKLFF. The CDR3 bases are TGTGCCAGCAGTTACTGGAGGGGTTTTGAAAAACTGTTTTTT.

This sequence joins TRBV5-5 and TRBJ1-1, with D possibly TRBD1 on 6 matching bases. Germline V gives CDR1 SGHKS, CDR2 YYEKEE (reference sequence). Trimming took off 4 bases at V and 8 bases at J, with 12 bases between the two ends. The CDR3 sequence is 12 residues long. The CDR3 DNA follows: TGTGCCAGCAGCCCAGGACAGCTAGAAGCTTTCTTT. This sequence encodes CASSPGQLEAFF.

Here the CDR3 DNA reads TGTGCCACCAGCAGAGATCGACAGTCACCCCTCCACTTT. Its protein is CATSRDRQSPLHF. This chain joins TRBV15 and TRBJ1-6; TRBD1 might be the D (5 bases). From germline, CDR1 is LNHNV and CDR2 YYDKDF (reference sequence). Trimming cost V 0 bases and J 10 bases, with 7 bases left between them. This CDR3 contains 13 residues.

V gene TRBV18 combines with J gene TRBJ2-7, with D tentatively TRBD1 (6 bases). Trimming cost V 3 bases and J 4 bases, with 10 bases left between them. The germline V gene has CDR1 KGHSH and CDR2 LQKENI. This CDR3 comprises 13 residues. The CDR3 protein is CASSPGQFYEQYF. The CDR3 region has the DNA TGTGCCAGCTCACCCGGACAGTTTTACGAGCAGTACTTC.